This note documents a single T cell receptor beta chain sequence. This entry belongs to a study of blood T cell repertoires in COVID-19. Across the whole study: Researchers got acute and convalescent COVID-19 samples from the United States, Italy and Spain. The analysed material was cDNA or gDNA that came from T cells, B-cell-depleted T cells, or PBMCs.

The CDR3 is 15 amino acids. V gave up 0 bases and J gave up 6 bases; unmatched junction bases: 5. Germline V CDR1 and CDR2: SGHRS, YFSETQ. TCRdb's copy holds only in-frame clones and misses some; the assay was immunoSEQ multiplex PCR. Of about 190,000 clones detected, nearly 90% appear once; the ten largest clones hold 5.5% to 7%. The V and J genes are TRBV5-1 and TRBJ1-5, with 8 positions matching TRBD1. This receptor was obtained from a woman aged 40 to 50 who had recovered from COVID-19. Input material: peripheral blood. The CDR3 nucleotides are TGCGCCAGCAGCTTGGTGGGACAGGAAGGTCAGCCCCAGCATTTT. This gives the protein CASSLVGQEGQPQHF.